A selection of T cell receptor beta chains follows, all from one sample in a study of CD8+ T cells in alopecia areata. TCRdb's table, derived via immunoSEQ multiplex PCR, lists solely in-frame clones and lacks some. Among 150,000 to 200,000 clones listed, roughly 60% were seen once. This specimen was CD4+ T cells sorted from blood, taken at week 24, from a patient treated with tofacitinib. These receptors came from a human donor with alopecia areata. The CDR3 runs from the conserved cysteine through the conserved F or W. A D gene is named only where the DNA matches it firmly. Clone size, where shown, is once, few, many, or a class for clones that have expanded.

TRBJ1-1,.,TRBV18,.,TGTGCCAGCTCACCGTACGGACCTGTCAACACTGAAGCTTTCTTT,CASSPYGPVNTEAFF
TRBJ2-7,few,TRBV29-1,.,TGCAGCGCCGGGACTCAAGCCTACGAGCAGTACTTC,CSAGTQAYEQYF
TRBJ1-4,.,TRBV2,.,TGTGCCAGCATGTTGGGGTTGGGGGAAAAACTGTTTTTT,CASMLGLGEKLFF
TRBJ1-1,.,TRBV7-9,.,TGTGCCAGCAGCTCATCCAGGAACACTGAAGCTTTCTTT,CASSSSRNTEAFF
TRBJ2-7,.,TRBV15,TRBD2,TGTGCCACCAGCAGAGCGACTAGCGGGGGGATAAGGAGCTCCTACGAGCAGTACTTC,CATSRATSGGIRSSYEQYF
TRBJ2-7,few,TRBV10-3,TRBD1,TGTGCCATCAGTTCAACCACAGGGGGCGGCTACGAGCAGTACTTC,CAISSTTGGGYEQYF
TRBJ1-2,.,TRBV5-1,TRBD1,TGCGCCAGCAGCCCGGGACAGCAAGAGGGTTATGGCTACACCTTC,CASSPGQQEGYGYTF
TRBJ1-5,.,TRBV9,.,TGTGCCAGCAGCGTAGCCGGGGATCCGGGTCAGCCCCAGCATTTT,CASSVAGDPGQPQHF
TRBJ2-7,.,TRBV30,TRBD1,TGTGCCTGGAGTCCCGGGACAGTTCTCGGGGCCTATTACGAGCAGTACTTC,CAWSPGTVLGAYYEQYF
TRBJ1-1,.,TRBV29-1,.,TGCAGCGTTGGCGGGGCTTCCACTGAAGCTTTCTTT,CSVGGASTEAFF
TRBJ2-2,many,TRBV14,.,TGTGCCAGCAGCCAAGTACCGGGCGCCGGGGAGCTGTTTTTT,CASSQVPGAGELFF
TRBJ1-1,.,TRBV5-6,.,TGTGCCAGCAGCCTCGGAGCGGACACTGAAGCTTTCTTT,CASSLGADTEAFF
TRBJ1-6,.,TRBV30,TRBD1,TGTGCCTGGGGTGACAGGGGTTGGTATTCACCCCTCCACTTT,CAWGDRGWYSPLHF
TRBJ1-1,.,TRBV7-2,.,TGTGCCAGCAGCCCTCAGGGAAACACTGAAGCTTTCTTT,CASSPQGNTEAFF
TRBJ1-5,.,TRBV5-1,.,TGCGCCAGCAGCATGGGGGAGAGCAATCAGCCCCAGCATTTT,CASSMGESNQPQHF
TRBJ1-1,.,TRBV4-1,.,TGCGCCAGCAGCCAAGTTGGTAGGAACACTGAAGCTTTCTTT,CASSQVGRNTEAFF